Listed below are T cell receptor beta chains from one sample, sequenced in a study of blood T cell repertoires in COVID-19. Method: immunoSEQ multiplex PCR; TCRdb's copy keeps in-frame clones and lacks some. The sample has some 120,000 clones, about 88% seen once. The sequencing sample was made of peripheral blood. Receptors originate from a woman over 75 with acute or convalescent COVID-19. The CDR3 runs from the conserved cysteine through the conserved F or W. A D gene is named only where the DNA matches it firmly. Clone size appears in some rows only: once, few, many, or a class for an expanded clone.

CDR3 DNA,CDR3 protein,clone size,J gene,V gene,D gene
TGCGCCAGCAGCTTGGAGGCTAGCGGGGGGGCGGAGACCCAGTACTTC,CASSLEASGGAETQYF,NA,TRBJ2-5,TRBV5-1,TRBD2
TGTGCCAGTCAGGACACAGGGCCCGTATTCTATGGCTACACCTTC,CASQDTGPVFYGYTF,once,TRBJ1-2,TRBV6-7,NA
TGTGCCAGCAGCTCGTGGCAGGGGACCAAAAACATTCAGTACTTC,CASSSWQGTKNIQYF,NA,TRBJ2-4,TRBV11-2,NA
TGCGCCAGCAGCCAAGGAGCAGGGGTAAACTATGGCTACACCTTC,CASSQGAGVNYGYTF,NA,TRBJ1-2,TRBV4-1,NA
TGTGCCAGCGACTCAGGGGGTGAAAATCAGCCCCAGCATTTT,CASDSGGENQPQHF,NA,TRBJ1-5,TRBV6-5,TRBD1
TGTGCCACCAGTGATTCCGCGGCACAGGGAATTGATGAGCAGTTCTTC,CATSDSAAQGIDEQFF,NA,TRBJ2-1,TRBV24-1,NA
TGTGCCAGCAGTCAGACAGGGAGGTCGAATTCACCCCTCCACTTT,CASSQTGRSNSPLHF,NA,TRBJ1-6,TRBV6-6,TRBD1
TGTGCTAGTGGCCCCGGGACTAGCTCGAACACCGGGGAGCTGTTTTTT,CASGPGTSSNTGELFF,NA,TRBJ2-2,TRBV12-5,TRBD2
TGTGCCAGTAGTATTGCGGGGGAGGAGACCCAGTACTTC,CASSIAGEETQYF,few,TRBJ2-5,TRBV19,TRBD2
TGTGCCACCAGTGACCCTGGGACACAGTTTGGAGATACGCAGTATTTT,CATSDPGTQFGDTQYF,NA,TRBJ2-3,TRBV24-1,NA
TGCAGCGTTGCTCCTACAGGGGTTAACTATGGCTACACCTTC,CSVAPTGVNYGYTF,once,TRBJ1-2,TRBV29-1,TRBD1
TGCGCCAGCAAATTATCGGAGAACGGGGAGCTGTTTTTT,CASKLSENGELFF,NA,TRBJ2-2,TRBV5-1,NA
TGCAGTGCTAGTTTAGCGGGAGTGGCCAATGAGCAGTTCTTC,CSASLAGVANEQFF,NA,TRBJ2-1,TRBV20-1,TRBD2
TGTGCCAGCAGCTTAACAGGTACGGGGGACACTGAAGCTTTCTTT,CASSLTGTGDTEAFF,NA,TRBJ1-1,TRBV7-3,NA
TGTGCCATCAGCGTTGACAGACCCTCCTCCTACGAGCAGTACTTC,CAISVDRPSSYEQYF,NA,TRBJ2-7,TRBV10-3,NA
TGTGCCAGCAGGAGGACAGGGTCCGGGGAGCTGTTTTTT,CASRRTGSGELFF,few,TRBJ2-2,TRBV27,TRBD1
TGCGCCAGCAGTAGACAGGGTGGGGCCGGGGAGCTGTTTTTT,CASSRQGGAGELFF,NA,TRBJ2-2,TRBV10-1,TRBD1
TGCGCCAGCAGCCCCCCGAGAGGGGGTCCCCAAAGGGGGAGTTCACCCCTCCACTTT,CASSPPRGGPQRGSSPLHF,NA,TRBJ1-6,TRBV10-1,NA
TGTGCCAGCAGTCCGAGGGGGCGGACAACTAATGAAAAACTGTTTTTT,CASSPRGRTTNEKLFF,NA,TRBJ1-4,TRBV6-6,TRBD1
TGTGCCAGCAGTTTGACAGGGGGCGGGTACTATGGCTACACCTTC,CASSLTGGGYYGYTF,NA,TRBJ1-2,TRBV28,TRBD1
TGTGCCAGCAGCTTGGCTCCTGGAGGCCTCAATCAGCCCCAGCATTTT,CASSLAPGGLNQPQHF,NA,TRBJ1-5,TRBV7-9,NA
TGTGCCAGCAGCTCCAGGGGACATTCACCCCTCCACTTT,CASSSRGHSPLHF,NA,TRBJ1-6,TRBV7-3,NA
TGTGCCAGCAGCCTTGGACTAGCTTCCGATACGCAGTATTTT,CASSLGLASDTQYF,few,TRBJ2-3,TRBV3-1/TRBV3-2,TRBD2